A selection of T cell receptor beta chains follows, all from one sample in a study of blood T cell repertoires in COVID-19. Clones were read by immunoSEQ multiplex PCR, and TCRdb kept only the in-frame ones, dropping some. The table includes approximately 52,000 clones, approximately 90% detected once. The sequenced sample consisted of peripheral blood. These receptors all come from a middle-aged man with acute or convalescent COVID-19. Both conserved end residues are part of each CDR3. A D gene is named only where the DNA matches it firmly. The size of a clone is reported for some rows only, either as once, few or many, or as a class for expanded clones.

NA	NA	TRBV3-1/TRBV3-2	TRBJ1-1	CASSPLEAEGTEAFF	TGTGCCAGCAGCCCACTCGAGGCCGAGGGCACTGAAGCTTTCTTT
NA	NA	TRBV24-1	TRBJ2-5	CATSDWPTRIPETQYF	TGTGCCACCAGTGATTGGCCGACTAGGATCCCCGAGACCCAGTACTTC
NA	NA	TRBV19	TRBJ1-1	CASSINRKNTEAFF	TGTGCCAGTAGTATTAACAGAAAGAACACTGAAGCTTTCTTT
NA	NA	TRBV3-1/TRBV3-2	TRBJ1-2	CASSQGTVSYTF	TGTGCCAGCAGCCAAGGGACAGTTAGCTACACCTTC
TRBD1	NA	TRBV6-5	TRBJ1-2	CASGKTGNYGYTF	TGTGCCAGCGGAAAGACAGGGAACTATGGCTACACCTTC
NA	NA	TRBV6-5	TRBJ1-2	CASNRERGYGYTF	TGTGCCAGCAACAGGGAAAGGGGCTATGGCTACACCTTC
NA	NA	TRBV7-2	TRBJ2-2	CASSLEISAVSNTGELFF	TGTGCCAGCAGCTTAGAAATCTCGGCGGTTTCGAACACCGGGGAGCTGTTTTTT
TRBD2	once	TRBV7-2	TRBJ2-1	CASSYRTSGHNEQFF	TGTGCCAGCAGCTACAGGACTAGCGGACACAATGAGCAGTTCTTC
TRBD1	NA	TRBV3-1/TRBV3-2	TRBJ1-4	CASSQDLTGDEEKLFF	TGTGCCAGCAGCCAAGACCTAACAGGGGATGAAGAAAAACTGTTTTTT
TRBD1	NA	TRBV20-1	TRBJ2-7	CSAAQGNEQYF	TGCAGTGCTGCACAGGGGAACGAGCAGTACTTC
NA	NA	TRBV30	TRBJ2-2	CAWSVLGGGRAGELFF	TGTGCCTGGAGTGTACTTGGGGGAGGTAGGGCCGGGGAGCTGTTTTTT
TRBD1	NA	TRBV2	TRBJ1-4	CASTLSGTGAQKLFF	TGTGCCAGCACCCTGTCCGGGACAGGGGCCCAAAAACTGTTTTTT
TRBD1	few	TRBV10-3	TRBJ2-1	CAIKDREPYNEQFF	TGTGCCATCAAGGACAGGGAGCCCTACAATGAGCAGTTCTTC
NA	NA	TRBV19	TRBJ1-3	CASSITVYSGNTIYF	TGTGCCAGTAGTATTACGGTATATTCTGGAAACACCATATATTTT
NA	NA	TRBV11-2	TRBJ2-7	CASSLFPSTDEQYF	TGTGCCAGCAGCTTATTTCCTAGCACGGACGAGCAGTACTTC
NA	NA	TRBV7-2	TRBJ1-2	CASSSADSAISYGYTF	TGTGCCAGCAGCTCCGCGGACAGCGCAATTTCCTATGGCTACACCTTC
NA	NA	TRBV5-1	TRBJ1-1	CASTTGSAEAFF	TGCGCCAGCACCACAGGGAGCGCTGAAGCTTTCTTT
NA	NA	TRBV5-8	TRBJ1-1	CASSFDTLSLNTEAFF	TGTGCCAGCAGCTTCGACACGCTGTCCCTGAACACTGAAGCTTTCTTT
NA	NA	TRBV11-2	TRBJ1-2	CASSLNAGSYGYTF	TGTGCCAGCAGCTTGAATGCAGGGTCCTATGGCTACACCTTC
NA	NA	TRBV7-9	TRBJ2-7	CASSLVISDWQYF	TGTGCCAGCAGCTTAGTCATCAGTGATTGGCAGTACTTC
TRBD2	NA	TRBV7-2	TRBJ2-1	CASSLEPSGGYNEQFF	TGTGCCAGCAGCTTAGAGCCTAGCGGGGGGTACAATGAGCAGTTCTTC
NA	NA	TRBV7-8	TRBJ2-7	CASSLTGLNEQYF	TGTGCCAGCAGCTTGACGGGTCTGAACGAGCAGTACTTC
TRBD2	NA	TRBV19	TRBJ2-1	CASSRTSAGYNEQFF	TGTGCCAGTAGTCGGACTAGCGCCGGCTACAATGAGCAGTTCTTC
TRBD2	NA	TRBV7-2	TRBJ2-7	CASSPKWGGGSEQYF	TGTGCCAGCAGTCCAAAATGGGGCGGGGGAAGCGAGCAGTACTTC
NA	NA	TRBV18	TRBJ2-2	CASSATGGTGELFF	TGTGCCAGCTCAGCGACAGGTGGCACCGGGGAGCTGTTTTTT
NA	NA	TRBV21-1	TRBJ2-1	CASSKGVNEQFF	TGTGCCAGCAGCAAAGGAGTGAATGAGCAGTTCTTC
TRBD1	NA	TRBV18	TRBJ1-6	CASSPIPGQGSYNSPLHF	TGTGCCAGCTCACCTATTCCGGGACAGGGCTCCTATAATTCACCCCTCCACTTT
TRBD1	NA	TRBV2	TRBJ1-4	CASSEAWTGGKLFF	TGTGCCAGCAGTGAAGCGTGGACAGGGGGGAAACTGTTTTTT
TRBD2	NA	TRBV11-1	TRBJ2-7	CASSLTSGGEQYF	TGTGCCAGCAGCTTGACTAGCGGGGGGGAGCAGTACTTC
NA	NA	TRBV7-4	TRBJ2-1	CATAPRGYNEQFF	TGTGCCACCGCACCGAGGGGGTACAATGAGCAGTTCTTC
NA	once	TRBV6-6	TRBJ1-2	CASSYSEGLDGYTF	TGTGCCAGCAGTTACTCGGAGGGGCTGGATGGCTACACCTTC
TRBD2	NA	TRBV5-6	TRBJ2-3	CASSFSGGALDTQYF	TGTGCCAGCAGCTTTAGCGGGGGGGCCTTAGATACGCAGTATTTT
TRBD1	NA	TRBV7-8	TRBJ1-2	CASSPPGTGDYGYTF	TGTGCCAGCAGCCCCCCGGGAACAGGGGACTATGGCTACACCTTC
TRBD1	NA	TRBV19	TRBJ1-3	CASSISRTGFYSGNTIYF	TGTGCCAGTAGTATATCGCGGACAGGATTTTACTCTGGAAACACCATATATTTT
NA	NA	TRBV5-6	TRBJ1-5	CASSFTGVGQPQHF	TGTGCCAGCAGCTTTACGGGAGTGGGACAGCCCCAGCATTTT
TRBD2	NA	TRBV5-1	TRBJ2-3	CASKLVAGSTDTQYF	TGCGCCAGCAAGCTGGTAGCGGGGTCCACAGATACGCAGTATTTT
TRBD1	NA	TRBV7-9	TRBJ2-3	CASSLTGGSGSTQYF	TGTGCCAGCAGCTTGACAGGGGGCTCCGGCAGTACGCAGTATTTT
NA	NA	TRBV12-3/TRBV12-4	TRBJ2-3	CASLSLADTQYF	TGTGCCAGCCTGTCCCTCGCAGATACGCAGTATTTT
TRBD1	NA	TRBV7-8	TRBJ1-2	CASSARTGAFGYGYTF	TGTGCCAGCAGCGCGAGAACAGGGGCCTTTGGCTATGGCTACACCTTC
TRBD1	NA	TRBV10-1	TRBJ2-2	CASSELQFTGTGPPGELFF	TGCGCCAGCAGTGAGCTACAATTTACCGGGACAGGGCCCCCCGGGGAGCTGTTTTTT
TRBD2	NA	TRBV2	TRBJ2-3	CASTGLAGASITDTQYF	TGTGCCAGCACGGGCCTAGCGGGGGCTTCTATCACAGATACGCAGTATTTT
TRBD1	NA	TRBV6-2/TRBV6-3	TRBJ1-2	CASSSTLGQELNYGYTF	TGTGCCAGCAGTTCCACCCTAGGACAGGAACTTAACTATGGCTACACCTTC
TRBD1	NA	TRBV28	TRBJ1-6	CASSLGQGNNSPLHF	TGTGCCAGCAGTCTCGGACAGGGGAATAATTCACCCCTCCACTTT
NA	NA	TRBV4-2	TRBJ1-2	CASRDRDTQNYGYTF	TGTGCCAGCAGGGACCGGGACACCCAAAACTATGGCTACACCTTC
NA	NA	TRBV19	TRBJ1-5	CASSIWSGSRLYSNQPQHF	TGTGCCAGTAGTATATGGTCAGGCTCACGTCTCTATAGCAATCAGCCCCAGCATTTT
TRBD1	NA	TRBV20-1	TRBJ2-1	CSARDRGTIYNEQFF	TGCAGTGCTCGTGACAGGGGAACTATCTACAATGAGCAGTTCTTC
TRBD1	NA	TRBV2	TRBJ1-1	CASFRGQGNTEAFF	TGTGCCAGCTTCCGGGGACAGGGGAACACTGAAGCTTTCTTT
TRBD1	NA	TRBV19	TRBJ1-3	CASSPHGTGAGNTIYF	TGTGCCAGTAGTCCTCACGGGACAGGGGCAGGAAACACCATATATTTT
TRBD1	NA	TRBV19	TRBJ1-6	CASSPRTGKNDSPLHF	TGTGCCAGTAGTCCTCGGACAGGGAAAAATGATTCACCCCTCCACTTT
NA	NA	TRBV10-3	TRBJ1-2	CAISEGRGGGYTF	TGTGCCATCAGTGAGGGCCGGGGAGGGGGCTACACCTTC
NA	NA	TRBV5-6	TRBJ2-2	CASSHNTGELFF	TGTGCCAGCAGCCACAATACCGGGGAGCTGTTTTTT
TRBD1	NA	TRBV19	TRBJ1-6	CASTAGTGVNSPLHF	TGTGCCAGTACCGCCGGGACAGGGGTAAATTCACCCCTCCACTTT
NA	NA	TRBV30	TRBJ1-1	CAWSPGLLNTEAFF	TGTGCCTGGAGTCCGGGACTCCTGAACACTGAAGCTTTCTTT
TRBD1	NA	TRBV11-2	TRBJ2-1	CASSKDPRGTGGRSEQFF	TGTGCCAGCAGCAAAGACCCCAGAGGGACAGGGGGCAGGAGTGAGCAGTTCTTC